What follows describes a single T cell receptor (beta chain). This record belongs to a study of OX40 agonist ivuxolimab in advanced cancers. The assay was immunoSEQ multiplex PCR, and TCRdb's table has in-frame clones only and misses some. In the table there are 73,000 or so clones, 92% of which are singletons. V lost 5 bases and J lost 2; bases outside the gene matches: 12. The CDR3 extends over 18 amino acids. CDR1 is SGHTA and CDR2 is FQGNSA in the germline V gene. The chain couples TRBV7-2 to TRBJ2-3; TRBD2 matches 11 bases. The material was CD4+ or CD8+ T cells sorted from blood, obtained in a trial of the OX40 agonist ivuxolimab. This TCR derives from an adult with an advanced solid tumor such as melanoma, head and neck, liver or kidney cancer. The CDR3 DNA is TGTGCCAGCAGCCCCCGACTAGCGGGGTCCCCCTCCACAGATACGCAGTATTTT. Translated, it gives CASSPRLAGSPSTDTQYF.